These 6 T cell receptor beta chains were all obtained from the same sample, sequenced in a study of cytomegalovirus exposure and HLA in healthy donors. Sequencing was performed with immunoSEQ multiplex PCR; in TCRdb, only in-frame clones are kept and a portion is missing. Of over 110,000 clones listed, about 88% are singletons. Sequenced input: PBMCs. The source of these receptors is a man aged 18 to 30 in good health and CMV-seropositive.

The CDR3 loop reads CASGLKANTEAFF. The CDR3 coding sequence is TGTGCTAGTGGTTTGAAAGCGAACACTGAAGCTTTCTTT. The gene calls are TRBV12-5 and TRBJ1-1, with D hard to call. The V gene lost 2 bases and the J gene lost 1 base, with 5 bases spanning the gap. Germline CDR1 and CDR2: LGHNT and FRNRAP. The CDR3 extends over 13 amino acids.

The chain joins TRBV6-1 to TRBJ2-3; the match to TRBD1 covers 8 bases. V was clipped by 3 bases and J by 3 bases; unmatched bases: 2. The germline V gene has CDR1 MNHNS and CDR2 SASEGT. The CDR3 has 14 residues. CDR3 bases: TGTGCCAGCAGTGAGAGGACAGGGACAGATACGCAGTATTTT. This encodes CASSERTGTDTQYF.

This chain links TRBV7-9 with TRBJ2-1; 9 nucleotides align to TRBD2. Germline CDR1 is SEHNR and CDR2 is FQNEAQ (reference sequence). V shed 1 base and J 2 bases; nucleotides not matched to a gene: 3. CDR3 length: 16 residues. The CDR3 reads CASSLGAGGPYNEQFF. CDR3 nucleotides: TGTGCCAGCAGCTTAGGGGCGGGAGGGCCCTACAATGAGCAGTTCTTC.

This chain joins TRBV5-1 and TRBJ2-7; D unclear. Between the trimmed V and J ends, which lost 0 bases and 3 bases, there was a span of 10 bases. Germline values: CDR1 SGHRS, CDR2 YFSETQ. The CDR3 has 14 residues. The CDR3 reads CASSLVRGGYEQYF. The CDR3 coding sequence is TGCGCCAGCAGCTTGGTACGAGGTGGCTACGAGCAGTACTTC.

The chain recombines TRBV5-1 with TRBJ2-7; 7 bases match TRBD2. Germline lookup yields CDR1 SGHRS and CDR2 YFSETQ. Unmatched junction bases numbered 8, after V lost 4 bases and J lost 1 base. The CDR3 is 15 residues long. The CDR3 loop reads CASSEATSQSYEQYF. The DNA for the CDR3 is TGCGCCAGCAGCGAAGCGACTAGCCAGTCCTACGAGCAGTACTTC.

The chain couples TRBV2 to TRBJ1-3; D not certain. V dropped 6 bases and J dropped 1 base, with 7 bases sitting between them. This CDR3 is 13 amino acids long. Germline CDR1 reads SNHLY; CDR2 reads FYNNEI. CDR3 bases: TGTGCCAGCAGCGGGTTGTCTGGAAACACCATATATTTT. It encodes CASSGLSGNTIYF.